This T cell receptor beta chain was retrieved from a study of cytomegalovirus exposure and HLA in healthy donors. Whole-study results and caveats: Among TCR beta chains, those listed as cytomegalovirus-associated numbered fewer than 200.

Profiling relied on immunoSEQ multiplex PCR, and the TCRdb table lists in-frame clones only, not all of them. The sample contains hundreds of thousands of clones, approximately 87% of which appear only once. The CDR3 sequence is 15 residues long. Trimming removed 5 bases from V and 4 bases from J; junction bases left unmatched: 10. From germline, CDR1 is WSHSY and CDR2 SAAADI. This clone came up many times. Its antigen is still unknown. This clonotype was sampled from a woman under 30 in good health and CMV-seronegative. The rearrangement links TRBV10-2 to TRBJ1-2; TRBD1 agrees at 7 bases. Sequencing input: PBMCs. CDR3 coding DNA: TGCGCCAGCAGTTTAAACAGGGGCTCCGCCTATGGCTACACCTTC. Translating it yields CASSLNRGSAYGYTF.